The clone carrying this T cell receptor (beta chain) appeared a few times. No antigen is known for it. Alongside a J-beta primer mix, a sample-barcoded 5' primer served in a second PCR lasting 7 to 11 cycles. TCRdb used MiXCR to reprocess the 5' RACE reads, holding one entry per CDR3 protein. The sample holds 450,000 to 700,000 distinct CDR3 sequences, approximately 30% seen once. The data were obtained in a study of blood T cells in healthy people across ages. Study observations and caveats: Diversity estimates from one million T cells were considered underestimates.

The CDR3 spans 13 residues. Trimming cost V 3 bases and J 4 bases, with 9 bases left between them. Germline assignment: CDR1 SGHTA and CDR2 FQGNSA. No fewer than 5.5 micrograms of total RNA were isolated from every sample. The sequence was obtained from a woman in her 70s in good health. The chain combines TRBV7-2 with TRBJ1-2; D may be TRBD1 (6 bases). The specimen was blood. CDR3 sequence: CASSFQGTYGYTF. The CDR3 DNA reads as TGTGCCAGCAGCTTTCAGGGGACCTATGGCTACACCTTC.